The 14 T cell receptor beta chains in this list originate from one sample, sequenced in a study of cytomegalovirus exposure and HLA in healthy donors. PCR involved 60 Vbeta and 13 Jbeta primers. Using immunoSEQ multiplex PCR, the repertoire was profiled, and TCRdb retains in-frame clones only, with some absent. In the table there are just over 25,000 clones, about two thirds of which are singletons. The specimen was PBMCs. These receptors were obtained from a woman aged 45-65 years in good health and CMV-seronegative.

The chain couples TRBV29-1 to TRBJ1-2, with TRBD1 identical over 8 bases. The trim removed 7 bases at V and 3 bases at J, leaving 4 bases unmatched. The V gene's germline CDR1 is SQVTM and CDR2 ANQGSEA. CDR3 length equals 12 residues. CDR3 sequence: CSAGQGDYGYTF. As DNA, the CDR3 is TGCAGCGCCGGACAGGGAGACTATGGCTACACCTTC.

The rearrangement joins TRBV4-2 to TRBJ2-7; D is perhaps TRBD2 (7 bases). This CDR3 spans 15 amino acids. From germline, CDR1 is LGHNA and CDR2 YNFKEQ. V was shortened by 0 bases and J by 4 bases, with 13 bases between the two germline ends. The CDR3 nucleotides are TGTGCCAGCAGCCAAGAGGGGGCGGGAGCGTACGAGCAGTACTTC. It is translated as CASSQEGAGAYEQYF.

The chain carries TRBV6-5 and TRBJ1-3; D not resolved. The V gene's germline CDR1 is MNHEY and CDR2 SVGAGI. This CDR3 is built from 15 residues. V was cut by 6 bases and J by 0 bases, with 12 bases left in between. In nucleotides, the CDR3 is TGTGCCAGCAGCTTTCAGCGGGACTCTGGAAACACCATATATTTT. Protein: CASSFQRDSGNTIYF.

CDR3 nucleotide sequence: TGTGCCAGCAGTGAAGTGTGGGGAGCTGGGGCCAACGTCCTGACTTTC. Its translation: CASSEVWGAGANVLTF. The V gene is TRBV6-1, the J gene TRBJ2-6; perhaps TRBD2 as D (5 bases). CDR1 is MNHNS and CDR2 is SASEGT in the germline V gene. V shed 1 base and J shed 2 bases, with 9 bases lying between them. The length of the CDR3 is 16 residues.

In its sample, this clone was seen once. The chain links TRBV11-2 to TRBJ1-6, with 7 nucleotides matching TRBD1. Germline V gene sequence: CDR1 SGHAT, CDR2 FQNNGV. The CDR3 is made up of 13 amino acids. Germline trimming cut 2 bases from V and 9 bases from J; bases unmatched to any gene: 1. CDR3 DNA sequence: TGTGCCAGCAGCTTAAGGGACAGTTCACCCCTCCACTTT. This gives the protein CASSLRDSSPLHF.

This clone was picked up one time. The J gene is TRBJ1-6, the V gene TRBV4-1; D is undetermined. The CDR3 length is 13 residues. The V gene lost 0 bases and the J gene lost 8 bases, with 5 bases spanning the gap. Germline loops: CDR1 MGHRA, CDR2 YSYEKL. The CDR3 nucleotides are TGCGCCAGCAGCCAAGATCGGGATTCACCCCTCCACTTT. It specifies CASSQDRDSPLHF.

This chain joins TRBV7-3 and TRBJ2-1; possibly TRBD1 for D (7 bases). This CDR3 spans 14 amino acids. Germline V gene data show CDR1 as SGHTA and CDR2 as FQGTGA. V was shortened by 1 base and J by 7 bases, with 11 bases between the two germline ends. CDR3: CASSLSSGGNEQFF. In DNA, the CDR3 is TGTGCCAGCAGCTTAAGTTCAGGGGGGAATGAGCAGTTCTTC.

The CDR3 sequence is CASSPWRDPTNEKLFF. The CDR3 region has the DNA TGTGCCAGCAGCCCCTGGAGGGACCCAACTAATGAAAAACTGTTTTTT. The chain is built from TRBV5-4 and TRBJ1-4; TRBD1 is a possible D gene (5 bases). Germline loops: CDR1 SGHNT, CDR2 YYREEE (reference sequence). This CDR3 is 16 amino acids long. Trimming removed 4 bases from V and 0 bases from J, with 13 bases in between.

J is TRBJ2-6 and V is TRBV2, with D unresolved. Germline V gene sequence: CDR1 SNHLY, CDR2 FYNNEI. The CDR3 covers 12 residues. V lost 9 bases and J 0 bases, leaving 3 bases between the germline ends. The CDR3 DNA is TGTGCCAGTAGCTCTGGGGCCAACGTCCTGACTTTC. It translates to CASSSGANVLTF.

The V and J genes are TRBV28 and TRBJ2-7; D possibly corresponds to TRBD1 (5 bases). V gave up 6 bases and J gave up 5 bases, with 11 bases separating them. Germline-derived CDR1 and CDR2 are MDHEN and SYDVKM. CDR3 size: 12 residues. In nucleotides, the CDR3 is TGTGCCAGCAGCCTAGGGGTCAACGAGCAGTACTTC. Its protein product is CASSLGVNEQYF.

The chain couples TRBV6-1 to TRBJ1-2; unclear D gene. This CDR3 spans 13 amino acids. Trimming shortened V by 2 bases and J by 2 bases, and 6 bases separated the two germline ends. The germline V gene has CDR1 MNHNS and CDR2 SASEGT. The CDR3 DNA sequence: TGTGCCAGCAGTGAAAATGGCAACTATGGCTACACCTTC. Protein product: CASSENGNYGYTF.

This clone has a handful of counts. CDR3 DNA sequence: TGCGCCAGCAGAGTGACTAGCGGGAACCAAGAGACCCAGTACTTC. The encoded protein is CASRVTSGNQETQYF. V usage is TRBV10-2 and J usage is TRBJ2-5; 11 nucleotides match TRBD2. V lost 6 bases to trimming and J lost 0 bases; unmatched junction nucleotides: 3. Per germline, CDR1 WSHSY and CDR2 SAAADI. This CDR3 is built from 15 residues.

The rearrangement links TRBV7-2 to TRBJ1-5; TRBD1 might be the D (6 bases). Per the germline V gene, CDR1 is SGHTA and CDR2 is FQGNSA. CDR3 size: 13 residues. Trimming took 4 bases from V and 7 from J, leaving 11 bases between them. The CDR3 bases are TGTGCCAGCAGCTCAGGGGTGGGACAGCCCCAGCATTTT. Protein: CASSSGVGQPQHF.

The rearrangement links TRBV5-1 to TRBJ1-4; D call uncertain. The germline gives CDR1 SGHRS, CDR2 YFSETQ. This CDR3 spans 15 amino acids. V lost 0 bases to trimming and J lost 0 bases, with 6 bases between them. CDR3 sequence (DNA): TGCGCCAGCAGCTTGGACTCGGCAACTAATGAAAAACTGTTTTTT. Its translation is CASSLDSATNEKLFF.